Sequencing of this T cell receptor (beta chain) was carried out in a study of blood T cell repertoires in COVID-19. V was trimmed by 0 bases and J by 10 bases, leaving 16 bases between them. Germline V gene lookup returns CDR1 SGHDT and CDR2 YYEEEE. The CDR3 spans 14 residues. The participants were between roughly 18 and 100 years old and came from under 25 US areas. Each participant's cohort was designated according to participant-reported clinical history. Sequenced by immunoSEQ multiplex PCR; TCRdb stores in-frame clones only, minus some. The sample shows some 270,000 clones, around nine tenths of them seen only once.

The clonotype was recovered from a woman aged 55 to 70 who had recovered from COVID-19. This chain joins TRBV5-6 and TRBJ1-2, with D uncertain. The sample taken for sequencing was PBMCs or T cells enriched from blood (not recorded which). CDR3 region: CASSLEVVAPDYTF. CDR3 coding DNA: TGTGCCAGCAGCTTGGAGGTGGTAGCCCCGGACTACACCTTC.